These 27 T cell receptor beta chains were all obtained from the same sample, sequenced in a study of T-cell reconstitution after alpha-beta-depleted transplantation in children. It was with unique molecular identifiers that the TCRbeta library was prepared. TCRdb reanalysed the PCR reads using MiXCR and keeps one entry per CDR3 protein. In the table there are some 130,000 distinct CDR3 sequences, about a tenth of which are singletons. The sequences come from PBMCs, mostly from graft donor cells, collected 180 days after TCRalphabeta/CD19-depleted stem cell transplant. All receptors derive from a girl under three years old who had a stem cell transplant for combined immunodeficiency, so the T cells may come from the graft donor.

The chain is built from TRBV5-1 and TRBJ1-4; D is perhaps TRBD1 (6 bases). This CDR3 spans 16 amino acids. Germline values: CDR1 SGHRS, CDR2 YFSETQ. The V and J ends lost 0 bases and 8 bases respectively, with 17 bases between them. The CDR3 region has the DNA TGCGCCAGCAGCTTGGGGGTGGGGGGCGCCGAAGAAAAACTGTTTTTT. Its protein is CASSLGVGGAEEKLFF.

This chain connects TRBV7-2 to TRBJ2-3; D is ambiguous. The length of the CDR3 is 15 residues. Germline V gene sequence: CDR1 SGHTA, CDR2 FQGNSA. Trimming cost V 3 bases and J 0 bases, with 10 bases left between them. DNA of the CDR3: TGTGCCAGCAGCTTGGTCCCATTTAGCACAGATACGCAGTATTTT. It is translated as CASSLVPFSTDTQYF.

The J gene is TRBJ1-5, the V gene TRBV6-5, with 7 nucleotides matching TRBD1. The length of the CDR3 is 16 residues. The ends lost 4 bases at V and 8 bases at J; junction bases unmatched: 14. CDR1 is MNHEY and CDR2 is SVGAGI in the germline V gene. CDR3 nucleotide sequence: TGTGCCAGCAGTTTAAGGACAGGCGGGCGGCTGGAGCCCCAGCATTTT. It translates to CASSLRTGGRLEPQHF.

This clonotype was counted a single time. This chain uses TRBV30 with TRBJ2-1, with D uncertain. This CDR3 comprises 11 residues. Trimming cost V 3 bases and J 13 bases, with 13 bases left between them. Germline CDR1 GTSNPN, CDR2 SVGIG (reference sequence). The CDR3 reads CAWRGPSNQFF. DNA for the CDR3: TGTGCCTGGAGGGGTCCCTCTAACCAGTTCTTC.

This clonotype has a handful of counts. This chain links TRBV29-1 with TRBJ2-2; 14 bases fit TRBD2. The CDR3 sequence is 17 residues long. Germline-derived CDR1 and CDR2 are SQVTM and ANQGSEA. V trimming: 4 bases; J trimming: 7 bases; junction bases outside the gene matches: 11. As DNA, the CDR3 is TGCAGCGTTGGGGGACTAGCGGGGGCCTTTCACGGCGGGGAGCTGTTTTTT. Translated, it gives CSVGGLAGAFHGGELFF.

This clonotype has more than one count but fewer than ten. This sequence joins TRBV7-8 and TRBJ2-7, with TRBD2 as a possible D gene (6 bases). Germline V CDR1 and CDR2: SGHVS, FQNEAQ. Trimming took 4 bases from V and 3 from J, leaving 22 bases between them. This CDR3 is 17 amino acids long. This CDR3 reads CASSSAFNRRARYEQYF. The CDR3 DNA is TGTGCCAGCAGCTCTGCCTTCAACAGGAGGGCCCGCTACGAGCAGTACTTC.

V and J are TRBV7-2 and TRBJ2-7; 10 bases line up with TRBD2. V lost 5 bases, J lost 0 bases, and 4 bases stayed unmatched. CDR3 length equals 15 residues. CDR1 SGHTA and CDR2 FQGNSA come from the germline V gene. The CDR3 nucleotides are TGTGCCAGCAGCCCTAGCGGGGGCTACTCCTACGAGCAGTACTTC. Translating gives CASSPSGGYSYEQYF.

The table lists this clonotype with many counts. This rearrangement joins TRBV6-5 to TRBJ2-2, with D unresolved. The CDR3 runs to 12 residues. Germline CDR1 MNHEY, CDR2 SVGAGI. V was trimmed by 2 bases and J by 6 bases, leaving 4 bases between them. The DNA of the CDR3 is TGTGCCAGCAGTTACGGGGCCGGGGAGCTGTTTTTT. Translated: CASSYGAGELFF.

In its sample, this clonotype was seen a few times. The chain is built from TRBV20-1 and TRBJ1-5; D gene uncertain. CDR1 is DFQATT and CDR2 is SNEGSKA in the germline V gene (reference sequence). Trimming left V 6 bases short and J 2 bases short, with 8 bases between. This CDR3 comprises 12 residues. CDR3 coding DNA: TGCAGTGCGGAGGGTGGCAATCAGCCCCAGCATTTT. It translates to CSAEGGNQPQHF.

The chain carries TRBV27 and TRBJ2-7; 7 bases are shared with TRBD2. Germline CDR1 is MNHEY and CDR2 is SMNVEV (reference sequence). This CDR3 comprises 12 residues. V lost 4 bases to trimming and J lost 7 bases; unmatched junction nucleotides: 4. In DNA form, the CDR3 reads TGTGCCAGCAGTTCGGACGGGAGGGAGCAGTACTTC. It codes for CASSSDGREQYF.

The chain employs TRBV5-6 and TRBJ2-2; 7 bases are shared with TRBD1. The V and J ends lost 0 bases and 7 bases, in that order; junction bases with no gene match: 6. CDR3 length equals 15 residues. Germline V lookup: CDR1 SGHDT, CDR2 YYEEEE. CDR3 amino acids: CASSLERGHGGELFF. The CDR3 DNA reads TGTGCCAGCAGCTTGGAAAGGGGGCATGGCGGGGAGCTGTTTTTT.

The chain uses TRBV12-5 and TRBJ2-5, with 7 bases fitting TRBD1. Trimming removed 1 base from V and 5 bases from J; junction bases left unmatched: 4. The length of the CDR3 is 14 residues. From germline, CDR1 is LGHNT and CDR2 FRNRAP. CDR3 in DNA: TGTGCTAGTGGTTTGGGGACAGGCTTTGAGACCCAGTACTTC. It is translated as CASGLGTGFETQYF.

Ten or more counts support this clonotype. The chain combines TRBV7-2 with TRBJ1-5; unclear D gene. CDR1 and CDR2 from the germline V gene are SGHTA and FQGNSA. V was cut by 9 bases and J by 1 base, with 13 bases left in between. The CDR3 covers 14 residues. CDR3 sequence (DNA): TGTGCCAGTGGCGGAACGGGGAGCAATCAGCCCCAGCATTTT. It specifies CASGGTGSNQPQHF.

This clonotype was counted between two and nine times. The chain couples TRBV9 to TRBJ1-3; no clear D. Germline lookup yields CDR1 SGDLS and CDR2 YYNGEE. V gave up 0 bases and J gave up 4 bases, with 11 bases separating them. CDR3 size: 15 residues. Here the CDR3 reads CASSVEMGIGNTIYF. As DNA, the CDR3 is TGTGCCAGCAGCGTAGAAATGGGGATCGGAAACACCATATATTTT.

This chain uses TRBV6-1 with TRBJ2-7, with 10 bases identical to TRBD2. The V gene end was trimmed by 6 bases and the J gene end by 1 base; junction bases not matched to a gene: 6. The CDR3 extends over 15 amino acids. CDR1 is MNHNS and CDR2 is SASEGT in the germline V gene. The CDR3 DNA follows: TGTGCCAGCAGCGTGGGACTAGCGCCGTCCTACGAGCAGTACTTC. Translation gives CASSVGLAPSYEQYF.

The chain joins TRBV20-1 to TRBJ2-7; D is unresolved. This CDR3 contains 13 residues. The V and J ends lost 3 bases and 2 bases respectively, with 11 bases between them. The germline V gene has CDR1 DFQATT and CDR2 SNEGSKA (reference sequence). The CDR3 nucleotides are TGCAGTGCTAGGGACCGTATGGCCTACGAGCAGTACTTC. Amino acids: CSARDRMAYEQYF.

This clonotype showed up just a few times. The chain links TRBV5-8 to TRBJ1-2, with D possibly TRBD1 on 5 matching bases. The CDR3 is 15 amino acids. Germline V CDR1 and CDR2: SGHTS, YDEGEE. Trimming removed 2 bases from V and 5 bases from J, with 16 bases in between. The DNA of the CDR3 is TGTGCCAGCAGCTTCGGATATTCAGGGCTATATGGCTACACCTTC. This encodes CASSFGYSGLYGYTF.

The chain combines TRBV7-2 with TRBJ1-5, with 7 bases identical to TRBD1. Germline CDR1 is SGHTA and CDR2 is FQGNSA. V lost 4 bases to trimming and J lost 5 bases; unmatched junction nucleotides: 8. CDR3 length: 15 amino acids. DNA for the CDR3: TGTGCCAGCAGCTGGTGGACAGGCGACCATCAGCCCCAGCATTTT. The encoded protein is CASSWWTGDHQPQHF.

The CDR3 region is CAGTSDSYNEQFF. CDR3 bases: TGTGCCGGGACTAGCGACTCCTACAATGAGCAGTTCTTC. The chain carries TRBV2 and TRBJ2-1, with TRBD2 matching over 10 bases. Germline CDR1 is SNHLY and CDR2 is FYNNEI. The CDR3 consists of 13 residues. Germline trimming cut 11 bases from V and 0 bases from J; bases unmatched to any gene: 1.

In this sample, this clonotype turned up a few times. V is TRBV29-1 and J is TRBJ2-7, with 12 nucleotides matching TRBD1. The CDR3 has 15 residues. CDR1 SQVTM and CDR2 ANQGSEA come from the germline V gene. Germline trimming cut 3 bases from V and 4 bases from J; bases unmatched to any gene: 7. This CDR3 reads CSVEHRDRGQYEQYF. For the CDR3, the DNA is TGCAGCGTTGAGCACCGGGACAGGGGGCAGTACGAGCAGTACTTC.

For this clonotype: The missing conserved phenylalanine or tryptophan at the end of this CDR3 makes a read error likely. This chain links TRBV20-1 with TRBJ2-5, with D unresolved. V was pared by 3 bases and J by 1 base, with 6 bases between. Germline V gene sequence: CDR1 DFQATT, CDR2 SNEGSKA (reference sequence). This CDR3 region has 12 residues. CDR3 DNA sequence: TGCAGTGCTAGGTGGCGCCAAGAGACCCAGTACATC. This translates into CSARWRQETQYI.

This clonotype appeared a few times. The chain links TRBV6-1 to TRBJ2-4; 8 bases line up with TRBD1. The V segment lost 8 bases and the J segment 10 bases; nucleotides outside the gene matches: 4. Germline loops: CDR1 MNHNS, CDR2 SASEGT. CDR3 length: 11 amino acids. The DNA of the CDR3 is TGTGCCAGCGGGACAGGCAGGATTCAGTACTTC. This codes for CASGTGRIQYF.

This clonotype came up a few times. The J gene is TRBJ1-1, the V gene TRBV5-1, with D hard to call. CDR1 SGHRS and CDR2 YFSETQ come from the germline V gene. CDR3 length equals 15 residues. With 4 bases removed from V and 5 bases from J, the gap between germline ends came to 18 bases. CDR3 residues: CASSHRIGGRTEAFF. CDR3 nucleotide sequence: TGCGCCAGCAGCCATAGGATCGGAGGGAGGACTGAAGCTTTCTTT. Combining the CDR3 with reference TRBV5-1 and TRBJ1-1 gives the whole variable domain KAGVTQTPRYLIKTRGQQVTLSCSPISGHRSVSWYQQTPGQGLQFLFEYFSETQRNKGNFPGRFSGRQFSNSRSEMNVSTLELGDSALYLCASSHRIGGRTEAFFGQGTRLTVV.

In its sample, this clonotype was seen a few times. The chain employs TRBV12-3 or TRBV12-4 and TRBJ2-3; D remains ambiguous. Trimming cost V 2 bases and J 1 base, with 7 bases left between them. This CDR3 has 14 amino acids. DNA for the CDR3: TGTGCCAGCAGTTTAAACAGTCGCACAGATACGCAGTATTTT. This encodes CASSLNSRTDTQYF.

The gene calls are TRBV11-2 and TRBJ2-1, with TRBD2 matching 9 bases. Germline V gene lookup returns CDR1 SGHAT and CDR2 FQNNGV. The CDR3 has 18 amino acids. V was pared by 5 bases and J by 2 bases, with 13 bases of the junction left unmatched. CDR3 in amino acids: CASSIRRAERGAYNEQFF. The CDR3 nucleotides read TGTGCCAGCAGCATTCGACGGGCCGAGCGGGGGGCCTACAATGAGCAGTTCTTC.

This chain uses TRBV10-3 with TRBJ2-7, with 9 bases lining up with TRBD1. Germline values: CDR1 ENHRY, CDR2 SYGVKD. This CDR3 is built from 15 residues. Trimming at V came to 5 bases and at J to 7 bases, leaving 12 bases not matched to a gene. The CDR3 region is CAISFGSGQGGEQYF. The CDR3 DNA reads TGTGCCATCAGTTTCGGATCGGGACAGGGTGGGGAGCAGTACTTC.

The genes are TRBV6-2 or TRBV6-3 and TRBJ1-1; D remains ambiguous. The CDR3 is made up of 15 amino acids. Trimming removed 7 bases at V and 1 base at J, with 16 bases between. Germline V gene lookup returns CDR1 MNHEY and CDR2 SVGEGT. DNA for the CDR3: TGTGCCAGCACTTCCTCCCTGAGCCCGAACACTGAAGCTTTCTTT. Its protein is CASTSSLSPNTEAFF.